This TCR beta chain is drawn from a study of cytomegalovirus exposure and HLA in healthy donors. About this clone itself: Antigen unknown.

The donors belonged to the approximately 110-subject validation cohort, separate from the approximately 700-subject first cohort. Study-level findings and limits: The investigators catalogued 164 TCR beta chains as cytomegalovirus-associated. Usually a TCR sequence was rare, but some public TCRs were found in many donors.

This CDR3 has 15 residues. The germline V gene encodes CDR1 GTSNPN and CDR2 SVGIG (reference sequence). V was trimmed by 4 bases and J by 6 bases, leaving 16 bases between them. TCRdb's table, derived via immunoSEQ multiplex PCR, lists solely in-frame clones and lacks some. The profile shows about 75,000 clones, 85% of them singletons. Sequencing was done on a sample of PBMCs. The chain recombines TRBV30 with TRBJ1-6; D is undetermined. The TCR comes from a man aged 25 to 45 in good health and CMV-seronegative. DNA of the CDR3: TGTGCCTGGAACCCCCCGAGCGGTGCTAATTCACCCCTCCACTTT. It specifies CAWNPPSGANSPLHF.